This TCR beta chain was sequenced for a study of blood T cell repertoires in COVID-19. Germline V gene data show CDR1 as KGHSH and CDR2 as LQKENI. Trimming took off 3 bases at V and 4 bases at J, with 10 bases between the two ends. The CDR3 extends over 13 amino acids. Clones were read by immunoSEQ multiplex PCR, and TCRdb kept only the in-frame ones, dropping some. Here the sample spans roughly 40,000 clones, more than 75% being singletons. The receptor was isolated from a woman in her 70s in a cohort sampled during active COVID-19. Sequencing was done on a sample of peripheral blood. The rearrangement links TRBV18 to TRBJ2-7, with D possibly being TRBD2 (6 bases). In nucleotides, the CDR3 is TGTGCCAGCTCACCCTCGGAGGGATACGAGCAGTACTTC. Translating gives CASSPSEGYEQYF.